Listed here is a single TCR beta chain. Its antigen is still unknown. PCR employed 60 Vbeta and 13 Jbeta primers. TCRdb's table, derived via immunoSEQ multiplex PCR, lists solely in-frame clones and lacks some. The repertoire holds roughly 200,000 clones, with around a tenth as singletons. Trimming removed 6 bases from V and 2 bases from J, with 11 bases in between. The CDR3 extends over 13 amino acids. Germline assignment: CDR1 MNHNY and CDR2 SVGAGI (reference sequence). These data come from a study of cytomegalovirus exposure and HLA in healthy donors. Study results and limitations: Follow-up analysis seemed to connect common viral pathogens with several of the most significant clusters identified.

The chain recombines TRBV6-6 with TRBJ2-7, with D uncertain. The clonotype was recovered from a woman in her twenties or thirties in good health and CMV-seropositive. Sequencing input: PBMCs. The CDR3 DNA reads TGTGCCAGCAGGATTGATAGTACCTACGAGCAGTACTTC. Protein product: CASRIDSTYEQYF.